Below, one T cell receptor (beta chain) is given with its context. Antigen specificity is unknown. The data were taken from a study of PD-1 blockade in classical Hodgkin lymphoma. Study-wide context: Intravenous nivolumab at 3 mg/kg was given to patients every 2 weeks.

The data were produced by immunoSEQ multiplex PCR, yet TCRdb's version contains in-frame clones alone and is incomplete. The repertoire holds 10,000 or so clones, with over 80% as singletons. General study findings and limits: Why the repertoires differ is still unclear, perhaps disease activity or prior therapy.

Specified time point: cycle 4 day 1 (C4D1), after five to seven weeks of nivolumab. Every single patient, without exception, relapsed after autologous stem cell transplantation, and brentuximab vedotin exposure varied. Negative selection with magnetic separation was used to purify CD4+ T cells from thawed PBMCs. Trimming removed 7 bases from V and 4 bases from J, with 23 bases in between. The length of the CDR3 is 17 residues. Germline loops: CDR1 MDHEN, CDR2 SYDVKM. This clonotype was obtained from a human donor with classical Hodgkin lymphoma. This chain connects TRBV28 to TRBJ1-5, with D uncertain. The sample here was CD4+ T cells from blood, taken before the fourth cycle of nivolumab. The CDR3 loop is CASTAERTRAKNQPQHF. CDR3 bases: TGTGCCAGCACGGCTGAGAGGACCCGGGCCAAAAATCAGCCCCAGCATTTT.